This T cell receptor (beta chain) was sequenced for a study of shared T cell receptors in the human thymus. Sequencing used immunoSEQ multiplex PCR; TCRdb keeps in-frame clones, though not all of them. The repertoire holds some 640,000 clones, with more than 75% as singletons. The V gene's germline CDR1 is SQVTM and CDR2 ANQGSEA. V was pared by 5 bases and J by 2 bases, with 15 bases between. This CDR3 region has 15 residues. Another study also made use of these data, one on human thymus T cells. That study adds: V and J genes seemed to be used with bias in thymic and blood repertoires.

This clonotype was obtained from a boy less than two years old with a congenital heart defect. V and J are TRBV29-1 and TRBJ2-2; TRBD1 is a possible D gene (6 bases). Sequenced sample: thymocytes. As DNA, the CDR3 is TGCAGCGTTTTACTGGTACAGGGCAACACCGGGGAGCTGTTTTTT. It yields the protein CSVLLVQGNTGELFF.